A selection of T cell receptor beta chains follows, all from one sample in a study of cytomegalovirus exposure and HLA in healthy donors. Libraries were prepared by immunoSEQ multiplex PCR; TCRdb keeps only in-frame clonotypes and omits some of them. The data contain 80,000 or so clones, approximately 80% of them singletons. The source material was PBMCs. These receptors originate from a man between 40 and 49 years old in good health and CMV-seronegative. CDR3s include the opening cysteine and the closing phenylalanine or tryptophan. A D gene is named only where the DNA matches it firmly. Clone size is not always given. Where it is, it says once, few, many or a class for expanded clones.

V: TRBV6-1; J: TRBJ1-2; size: -; D: -; CDR3: CASSDTPVSNYGYTF; DNA: TGTGCCAGCAGTGATACCCCAGTGTCTAACTATGGCTACACCTTC
V: TRBV6-5; J: TRBJ1-3; size: once; D: -; CDR3: CASSYSQGRVGNTIYF; DNA: TGTGCCAGCAGTTACTCTCAGGGAAGAGTTGGAAACACCATATATTTT
V: TRBV5-1; J: TRBJ2-4; size: -; D: -; CDR3: CASSSQGIQYF; DNA: TGCGCCAGCAGCTCACAGGGAATTCAGTACTTC
V: TRBV28; J: TRBJ1-1; size: -; D: -; CDR3: CASRNGGRDSNTEAFF; DNA: TGTGCCAGCAGAAATGGGGGCAGGGATTCAAACACTGAAGCTTTCTTT
V: TRBV28; J: TRBJ1-3; size: -; D: TRBD1; CDR3: CASSLPGTGLSSGNTIYF; DNA: TGTGCCAGCAGTCTTCCCGGGACAGGGTTGAGCTCTGGAAACACCATATATTTT
V: TRBV7-7; J: TRBJ2-5; size: -; D: -; CDR3: CASSPGGMWETQYF; DNA: TGTGCTAGCAGTCCAGGGGGGATGTGGGAGACCCAGTACTTC
V: TRBV25-1; J: TRBJ2-2; size: -; D: -; CDR3: CASTPGQYTGELFF; DNA: TGTGCCAGCACCCCGGGACAATACACCGGGGAGCTGTTTTTT
V: TRBV7-9; J: TRBJ1-3; size: -; D: TRBD1; CDR3: CASSSGQGGLPGNTIYF; DNA: TGTGCCAGCAGCTCCGGACAGGGGGGCCTCCCTGGAAACACCATATATTTT
V: TRBV11-3; J: TRBJ2-2; size: -; D: TRBD1; CDR3: CASSLMSGGTGELFF; DNA: TGTGCCAGCAGCTTAATGTCAGGGGGCACCGGGGAGCTGTTTTTT
V: TRBV25-1; J: TRBJ1-5; size: -; D: TRBD1; CDR3: CASSPRGLTIQPQHF; DNA: TGTGCCAGCAGCCCCAGGGGGTTGACAATTCAGCCCCAGCATTTT
V: TRBV6-6; J: TRBJ1-5; size: -; D: TRBD1; CDR3: CASSYGRGLSQPQHF; DNA: TGTGCCAGCAGTTACGGCAGGGGGCTGAGTCAGCCCCAGCATTTT
V: TRBV27; J: TRBJ1-5; size: few; D: TRBD1; CDR3: CASSLRGLDQPQHF; DNA: TGTGCCAGCAGTCTCAGGGGGCTTGATCAGCCCCAGCATTTT
V: TRBV5-1; J: TRBJ2-7; size: -; D: TRBD1; CDR3: CASSLDRDRRRQYF; DNA: TGCGCCAGCAGCTTGGACCGGGACAGGCGACGGCAGTACTTC
V: TRBV7-9; J: TRBJ2-3; size: -; D: -; CDR3: CASSSGSADTQYF; DNA: TGTGCCAGCAGCTCGGGTTCAGCAGATACGCAGTATTTT